This TCR beta chain was found in a study of graft-versus-host responses after intestinal transplantation. The overall study: Transplants were multivisceral, liver-intestinal, or isolated intestinal.

Sequenced by immunoSEQ multiplex PCR; TCRdb stores in-frame clones only, minus some. The data show roughly 60,000 clones, with roughly 89% seen just once and 2.5% to 3% held by the top ten. Germline V gene sequence: CDR1 SGHTA, CDR2 FQGNSA. Trimming shortened V by 1 base and J by 5 bases, and 17 bases separated the two germline ends. This CDR3 region has 16 residues. Notes on this clone: Its antigen is currently unknown.

Points from the study as a whole: Researchers found GvH clones in recipient marrow, and some showed up first in ileum or blood.

The TCR originated in a human patient who received an intestinal transplant, so some T cells may come from the graft donor. The rearrangement joins TRBV7-2 to TRBJ1-1, with a possible D match to TRBD1 (6 bases). Specimen: PBMCs, collected around 120 days after intestinal transplantation. CDR3 bases: TGTGCCAGCAGCTTAGTTAGATCGCAGGGGTGGACTGAAGCTTTCTTT. This translates into CASSLVRSQGWTEAFF.